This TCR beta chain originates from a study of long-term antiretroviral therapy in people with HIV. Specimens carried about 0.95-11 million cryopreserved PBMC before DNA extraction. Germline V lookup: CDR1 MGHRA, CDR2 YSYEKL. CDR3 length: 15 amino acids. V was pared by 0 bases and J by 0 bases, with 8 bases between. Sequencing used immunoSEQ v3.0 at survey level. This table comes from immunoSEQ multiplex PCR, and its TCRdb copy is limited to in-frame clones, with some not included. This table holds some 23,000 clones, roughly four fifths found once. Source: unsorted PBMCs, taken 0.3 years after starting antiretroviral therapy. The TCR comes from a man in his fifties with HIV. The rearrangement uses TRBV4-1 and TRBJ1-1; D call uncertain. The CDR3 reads CASSQEGRMNTEAFF. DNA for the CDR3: TGCGCCAGCAGCCAAGAGGGCAGGATGAACACTGAAGCTTTCTTT.